This T cell receptor (beta chain) was recovered during a study of cytomegalovirus exposure and HLA in healthy donors. General study points: Earlier analysis yielded a pattern in which most TCR beta V segments were productive about 87% or about 30% of the time.

V lost 3 bases to trimming and J lost 4 bases, with 16 bases between them. Germline V CDR1 and CDR2: MNHNS, SASEGT. CDR3 length: 16 amino acids. Comments on this clone: Its antigen is not identified.

Primers: 60 Vbeta forward and 13 Jbeta reverse. Generated by immunoSEQ multiplex PCR, the TCRdb table keeps only in-frame clones and is missing some. The table shows 210,000 or so clones, with about three quarters occurring only once. Sequencing input: PBMCs. The TCR sequence derives from a boy between 5 and 17 years old in good health and CMV-seronegative. V and J are TRBV6-1 and TRBJ1-3, with a weak D call TRBD1 (6 bases). The CDR3 protein is CASSDLTTGNGNTIYF. Here the CDR3 DNA reads TGTGCCAGCAGTGATTTGACCACAGGGAACGGAAACACCATATATTTT.